The rows below give T cell receptor beta chains drawn from one sample of a study of blood T cell repertoires in COVID-19. TCRdb's copy holds only in-frame clones and misses some; the assay was immunoSEQ multiplex PCR. The sample includes tens of thousands of clones, 90% of them seen just once. Sequenced input: peripheral blood. These receptors all come from a man in his sixties with acute or convalescent COVID-19. CDR3s include the opening cysteine and the closing phenylalanine or tryptophan. The D gene is left open where the match is weak. Clone size, where shown, is once, few, many, or a class for clones that have expanded.

J | V | D | size | CDR3 | DNA
TRBJ2-1 | TRBV18 | NA | NA | CASSPPGKCPYNEQFF | TGTGCCAGCTCACCTCCCGGGAAATGTCCCTACAATGAGCAGTTCTTC
TRBJ2-7 | TRBV5-8 | NA | NA | CASSPGQLSFLREQYF | TGTGCCAGCAGCCCCGGACAGCTATCATTCCTTCGGGAGCAGTACTTC
TRBJ2-7 | TRBV7-9 | TRBD1 | NA | CASSWAGTGHYEQYF | TGTGCCAGCAGCTGGGCCGGGACAGGGCACTACGAGCAGTACTTC
TRBJ2-6 | TRBV5-8 | TRBD1 | NA | CASSLARDRGIMTGANVLTF | TGTGCCAGCAGCTTGGCCCGGGACAGGGGAATAATGACTGGGGCCAACGTCCTGACTTTC
TRBJ2-3 | TRBV19 | NA | NA | CASLDQSGGFSDTQYF | TGTGCCAGCCTGGACCAAAGCGGTGGGTTTTCAGATACGCAGTATTTT
TRBJ1-2 | TRBV5-4 | TRBD1 | NA | CASRDRGYGYTF | TGTGCCAGCAGGGACAGGGGGTATGGCTACACCTTC
TRBJ2-1 | TRBV6-5 | TRBD1 | NA | CASSRDRGAGEQFF | TGTGCCAGCAGTAGGGACAGGGGGGCCGGGGAGCAGTTCTTC
TRBJ1-1 | TRBV7-9 | TRBD1 | NA | CASSLDRGKEGTEAFF | TGTGCCAGCAGCTTGGACAGGGGAAAAGAGGGCACTGAAGCTTTCTTT
TRBJ1-2 | TRBV7-9 | NA | NA | CASSLSRSSSVLYGYTF | TGTGCCAGCAGCTTAAGCAGGTCTAGCTCCGTGCTCTATGGCTACACCTTC
TRBJ2-1 | TRBV18 | NA | NA | CASSPLGGPYNEQFF | TGTGCCAGCTCACCATTAGGAGGCCCCTACAATGAGCAGTTCTTC
TRBJ1-4 | TRBV2 | TRBD1 | NA | CASSYSGTGGDEKLFF | TGTGCCAGCAGTTATTCCGGGACAGGGGGCGATGAAAAACTGTTTTTT
TRBJ1-2 | TRBV2 | TRBD1 | NA | CASRPGQGSGYTF | TGTGCCAGCAGGCCCGGACAGGGTAGTGGCTACACCTTC
TRBJ1-2 | TRBV11-2 | TRBD1 | NA | CASSYNNNPGGSYTF | TGTGCCAGCAGCTACAACAATAATCCAGGGGGCAGCTACACCTTC
TRBJ2-7 | TRBV30 | NA | NA | CAWSDPRGSPSF | TGTGCCTGGAGTGACCCACGCGGGTCTCCCAGCTTC
TRBJ1-2 | TRBV20-1 | NA | NA | CSARVSPGYTF | TGCAGTGCTAGAGTGAGTCCCGGCTACACCTTC
TRBJ1-1 | TRBV9 | NA | NA | CASSHTGTLNTEAFF | TGTGCCAGCAGCCATACCGGGACACTAAACACTGAAGCTTTCTTT
TRBJ1-1 | TRBV20-1 | TRBD1 | NA | CSAQGQAEAFF | TGCAGTGCCCAGGGACAGGCAGAAGCTTTCTTT
TRBJ2-3 | TRBV9 | NA | NA | CASTLGGGGNTDTQYF | TGTGCCAGCACCCTCGGAGGGGGGGGGAACACAGATACGCAGTATTTT
TRBJ2-1 | TRBV2 | TRBD2 | NA | CASSAGGENEQFF | TGTGCCAGCAGTGCGGGGGGGGAAAATGAGCAGTTCTTC
TRBJ1-2 | TRBV6-6 | NA | NA | CASSYLSREDYGYTF | TGTGCCAGCAGTTACTTGTCCAGGGAAGACTATGGCTACACCTTC
TRBJ2-3 | TRBV19 | NA | NA | CASSIGDTGTDTQYF | TGTGCCAGTAGTATAGGGGACACCGGCACAGATACGCAGTATTTT
TRBJ2-7 | TRBV5-1 | TRBD1 | NA | CASTKDRGPYEQYF | TGCGCCAGCACCAAGGACAGGGGCCCCTACGAGCAGTACTTC
TRBJ1-4 | TRBV9 | NA | NA | CASSVGQSSRNEKLFF | TGTGCCAGCAGCGTAGGACAGAGTAGTAGGAATGAAAAACTGTTTTTT
TRBJ1-5 | TRBV21-1 | NA | NA | CASSKGQGIDGNQPQHF | TGTGCCAGCAGCAAAGGACAGGGGATAGATGGCAATCAGCCCCAGCATTTT
TRBJ1-6 | TRBV6-5 | NA | NA | CASSYRVTQYNSPLHF | TGTGCCAGCAGTTACCGGGTGACGCAGTATAATTCACCCCTCCACTTT
TRBJ2-1 | TRBV6-5 | NA | NA | CASSPVPGYMEQFF | TGTGCCAGCAGTCCCGTCCCCGGTTATATGGAGCAGTTCTTC
TRBJ1-1 | TRBV9 | TRBD1 | NA | CASSARAGQGTNTEAFF | TGTGCCAGCAGCGCAAGAGCGGGACAGGGAACGAACACTGAAGCTTTCTTT
TRBJ1-4 | TRBV3-1/TRBV3-2 | NA | NA | CASSRGGAALNEKLFF | TGTGCCAGCAGCCGCGGTGGGGCCGCCCTTAATGAAAAACTGTTTTTT
TRBJ1-1 | TRBV25-1 | NA | NA | CASSENEQGAFF | TGTGCCAGCAGTGAGAATGAACAGGGAGCTTTCTTT
TRBJ2-1 | TRBV18 | TRBD1 | NA | CASSVLQGGLYNEQFF | TGTGCCAGCTCAGTGTTACAGGGGGGACTCTACAATGAGCAGTTCTTC
TRBJ2-1 | TRBV18 | NA | NA | CASSPVTGGQFF | TGTGCCAGCTCACCTGTCACAGGTGGGCAGTTCTTC
TRBJ2-6 | TRBV21-1 | NA | once | CASSKPGHDRSGANVLTF | TGTGCCAGCAGCAAACCGGGACACGACCGCTCTGGGGCCAACGTCCTGACTTTC
TRBJ2-1 | TRBV10-2 | TRBD2 | NA | CATRLAGGSYNEQFF | TGCGCCACCAGACTAGCGGGGGGCTCCTACAATGAGCAGTTCTTC
TRBJ2-7 | TRBV9 | NA | NA | CASSVEAGAREQYF | TGTGCCAGCAGCGTAGAGGCGGGGGCGAGAGAGCAGTACTTC
TRBJ1-2 | TRBV2 | NA | NA | CASSVGVLYGYTF | TGTGCCAGCAGTGTCGGAGTACTCTATGGCTACACCTTC
TRBJ1-1 | TRBV6-5 | NA | NA | CASSPALGATEAFF | TGTGCCAGCAGTCCCGCGTTAGGGGCCACTGAAGCTTTCTTT
TRBJ2-1 | TRBV5-4 | TRBD2 | once | CASSSLGRGVNNEQFF | TGTGCCAGCAGCTCCTTAGGGCGGGGGGTTAACAATGAGCAGTTCTTC
TRBJ2-7 | TRBV11-2 | NA | NA | CASSPGQSSYEQYF | TGTGCCAGCAGCCCGGGACAAAGCTCCTACGAGCAGTACTTC
TRBJ2-2 | TRBV3-1/TRBV3-2 | NA | NA | CASSRPLAGAGELFF | TGTGCCAGCTCCAGGCCCCTCGCGGGCGCCGGGGAGCTGTTTTTT
TRBJ1-4 | TRBV25-1 | NA | NA | CASIGWGLNEKLFF | TGTGCCAGCATTGGATGGGGCCTAAATGAAAAACTGTTTTTT
TRBJ1-5 | TRBV21-1 | NA | NA | CASSKGRDRNQPQHF | TGTGCCAGCAGCAAAGGCCGGGACAGAAATCAGCCCCAGCATTTT
TRBJ1-1 | TRBV19 | TRBD1 | few | CASSPGGRSNTEAFF | TGTGCCAGTAGCCCAGGGGGCAGATCGAACACTGAAGCTTTCTTT
TRBJ2-3 | TRBV2 | TRBD2 | NA | CASSAGTSFTDTQYF | TGTGCCAGCAGCGCCGGGACTAGCTTCACAGATACGCAGTATTTT
TRBJ1-1 | TRBV7-8 | TRBD1 | NA | CASSLGLLIQGGFAEAFF | TGTGCCAGCAGCTTAGGCCTCCTAATACAGGGGGGTTTTGCTGAAGCTTTCTTT
TRBJ2-7 | TRBV7-9 | NA | NA | CASSLVTPGNYEQYF | TGTGCCAGCAGCTTAGTTACCCCCGGGAACTACGAGCAGTACTTC
TRBJ1-5 | TRBV9 | NA | NA | CASSVGPSGINQPQHF | TGTGCCAGCAGCGTAGGGCCGTCAGGGATCAATCAGCCCCAGCATTTT
TRBJ1-2 | TRBV5-1 | TRBD1 | NA | CASSFQGAPGYTF | TGCGCCAGCAGCTTCCAGGGGGCGCCGGGCTACACCTTC
TRBJ1-5 | TRBV7-2 | TRBD1 | NA | CASSLVGTVGPQHF | TGTGCCAGCAGCTTAGTAGGGACAGTTGGGCCCCAGCATTTT
TRBJ1-5 | TRBV6-1 | TRBD1 | few | CASSGRGQGINGNQPQHF | TGTGCCAGCAGTGGCCGGGGACAGGGTATAAACGGCAATCAGCCCCAGCATTTT
TRBJ2-7 | TRBV27 | TRBD1 | NA | CASIKQGAHHEQYF | TGTGCCAGCATCAAACAGGGGGCGCACCACGAGCAGTACTTC
TRBJ1-2 | TRBV19 | TRBD1 | NA | CASNPRDRPNYGYTF | TGTGCCAGTAATCCGAGGGACAGGCCTAACTATGGCTACACCTTC